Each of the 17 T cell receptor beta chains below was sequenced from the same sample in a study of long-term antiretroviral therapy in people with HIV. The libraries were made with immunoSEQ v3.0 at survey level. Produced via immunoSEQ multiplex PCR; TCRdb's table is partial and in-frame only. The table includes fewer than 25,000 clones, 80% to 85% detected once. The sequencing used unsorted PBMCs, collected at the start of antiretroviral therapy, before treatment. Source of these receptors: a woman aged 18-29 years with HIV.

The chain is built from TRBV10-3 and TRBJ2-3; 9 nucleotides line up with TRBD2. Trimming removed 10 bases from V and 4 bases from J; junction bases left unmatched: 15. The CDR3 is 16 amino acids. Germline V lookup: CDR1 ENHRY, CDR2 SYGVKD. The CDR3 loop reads CASALGRGGAADTQYF. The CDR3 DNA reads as TGTGCCAGCGCTCTCGGACGCGGGGGGGCTGCAGATACGCAGTATTTT.

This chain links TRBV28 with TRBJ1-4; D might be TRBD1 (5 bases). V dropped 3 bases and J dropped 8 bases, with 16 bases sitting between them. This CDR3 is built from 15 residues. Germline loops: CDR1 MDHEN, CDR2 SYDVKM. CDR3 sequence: CASSFLAGRGEKLFF. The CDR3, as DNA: TGTGCCAGCAGTTTCCTAGCAGGGAGAGGAGAAAAACTGTTTTTT.

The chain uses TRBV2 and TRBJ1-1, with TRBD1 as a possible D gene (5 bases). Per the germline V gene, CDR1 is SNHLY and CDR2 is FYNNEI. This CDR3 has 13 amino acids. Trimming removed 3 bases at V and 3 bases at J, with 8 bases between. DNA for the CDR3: TGTGCCAGCAGTGATCTGGGGGACACTGAAGCTTTCTTT. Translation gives CASSDLGDTEAFF.

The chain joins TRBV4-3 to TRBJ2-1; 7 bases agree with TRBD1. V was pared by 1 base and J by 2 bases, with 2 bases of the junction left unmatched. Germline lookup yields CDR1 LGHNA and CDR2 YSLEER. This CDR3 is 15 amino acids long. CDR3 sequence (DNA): TGCGCCAGCAGCCAAGGGACAGGAGCCTACAATGAGCAGTTCTTC. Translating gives CASSQGTGAYNEQFF.

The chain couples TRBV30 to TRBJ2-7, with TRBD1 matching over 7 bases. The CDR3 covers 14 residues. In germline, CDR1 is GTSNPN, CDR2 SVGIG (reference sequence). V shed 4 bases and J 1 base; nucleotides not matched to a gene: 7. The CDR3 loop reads CAWTRTGGSYEQYF. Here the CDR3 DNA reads TGTGCCTGGACTCGGACAGGCGGGTCCTACGAGCAGTACTTC.

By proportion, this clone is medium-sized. Here the CDR3 DNA reads TGTGCCAGCACCATCGGGACTTCCTACGAGCAGTACTTC. Translating it yields CASTIGTSYEQYF. The V gene is TRBV11-1, the J gene TRBJ2-7, with D perhaps TRBD2 (6 bases). The germline CDR1 and CDR2 sequences are SGHAT and FQDESV (reference sequence). This CDR3 has 13 residues. Between the trimmed V and J ends, which lost 7 bases and 1 base, there was a span of 11 bases.

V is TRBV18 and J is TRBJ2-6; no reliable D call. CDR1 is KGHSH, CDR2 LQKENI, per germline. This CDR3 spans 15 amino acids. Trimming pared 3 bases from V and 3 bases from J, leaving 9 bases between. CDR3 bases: TGTGCCAGCTCACCGCGTGAACTTGGGGCCAACGTCCTGACTTTC. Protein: CASSPRELGANVLTF.

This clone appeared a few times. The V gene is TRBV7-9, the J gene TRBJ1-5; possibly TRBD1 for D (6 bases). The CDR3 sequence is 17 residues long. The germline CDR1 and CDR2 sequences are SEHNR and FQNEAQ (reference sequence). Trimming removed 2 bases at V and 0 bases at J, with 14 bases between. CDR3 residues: CASSLYGSGDSNQPQHF. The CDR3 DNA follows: TGTGCCAGCAGCTTATACGGGTCAGGGGATAGCAATCAGCCCCAGCATTTT.

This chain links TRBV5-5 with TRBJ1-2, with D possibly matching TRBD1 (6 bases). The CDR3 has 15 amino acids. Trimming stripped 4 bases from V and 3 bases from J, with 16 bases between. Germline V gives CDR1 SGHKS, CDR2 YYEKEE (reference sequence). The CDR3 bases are TGTGCCAGCAGCGCCGACAGGTTAATCGACTATGGCTACACCTTC. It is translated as CASSADRLIDYGYTF.

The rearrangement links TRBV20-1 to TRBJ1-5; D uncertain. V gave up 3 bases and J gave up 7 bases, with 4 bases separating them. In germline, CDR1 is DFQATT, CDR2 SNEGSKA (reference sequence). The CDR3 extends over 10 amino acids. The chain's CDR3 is CSASPQPQHF. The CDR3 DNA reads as TGCAGTGCTAGTCCCCAGCCCCAGCATTTT.

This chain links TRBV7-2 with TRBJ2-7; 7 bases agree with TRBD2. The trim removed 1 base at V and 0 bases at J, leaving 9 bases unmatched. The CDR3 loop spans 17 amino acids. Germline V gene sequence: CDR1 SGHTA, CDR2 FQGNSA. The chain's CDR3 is CASSLVASRLASYEQYF. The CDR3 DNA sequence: TGTGCCAGCAGCTTAGTAGCGAGCCGACTAGCCTCCTACGAGCAGTACTTC. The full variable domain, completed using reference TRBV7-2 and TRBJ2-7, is GAGVSQSPSNKVTEKGKDVELRCDPISGHTALYWYRQSLGQGLEFLIYFQGNSAPDKSGLPSDRFSAERTGGSVSTLTIQRTQQEDSAVYLCASSLVASRLASYEQYFGPGTRLTVT.

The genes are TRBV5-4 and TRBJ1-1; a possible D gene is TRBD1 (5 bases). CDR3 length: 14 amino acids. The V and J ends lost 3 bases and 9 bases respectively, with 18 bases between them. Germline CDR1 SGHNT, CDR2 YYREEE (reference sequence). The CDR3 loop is CASSSRDYRTQAFF. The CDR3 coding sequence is TGTGCCAGCAGCTCCAGGGATTACAGGACCCAAGCTTTCTTT.

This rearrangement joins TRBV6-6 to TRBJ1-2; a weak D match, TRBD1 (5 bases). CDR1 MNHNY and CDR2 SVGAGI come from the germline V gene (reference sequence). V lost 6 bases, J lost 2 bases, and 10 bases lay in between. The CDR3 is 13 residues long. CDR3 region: CASSSRDNYGYTF. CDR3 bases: TGTGCCAGCAGCAGCCGGGACAACTATGGCTACACCTTC.

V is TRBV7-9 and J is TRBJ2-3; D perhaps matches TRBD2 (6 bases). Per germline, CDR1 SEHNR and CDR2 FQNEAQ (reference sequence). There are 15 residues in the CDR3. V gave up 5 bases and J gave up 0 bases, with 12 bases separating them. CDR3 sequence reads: CASSPPGVSTDTQYF. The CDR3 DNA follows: TGTGCCAGCAGCCCGCCGGGAGTTAGCACAGATACGCAGTATTTT.

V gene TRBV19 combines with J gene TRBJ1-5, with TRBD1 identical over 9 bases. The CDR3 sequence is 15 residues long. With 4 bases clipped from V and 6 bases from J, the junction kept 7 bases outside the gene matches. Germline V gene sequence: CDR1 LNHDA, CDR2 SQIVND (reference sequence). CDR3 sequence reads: CASSTGTGQGQPQHF. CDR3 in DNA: TGTGCCAGTAGTACCGGGACAGGGCAGGGTCAGCCCCAGCATTTT.

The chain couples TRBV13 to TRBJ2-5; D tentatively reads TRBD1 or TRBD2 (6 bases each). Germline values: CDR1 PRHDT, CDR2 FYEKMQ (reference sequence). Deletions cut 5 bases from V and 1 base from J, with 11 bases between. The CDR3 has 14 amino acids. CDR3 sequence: CASSKGGLQETQYF. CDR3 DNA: TGTGCCAGCAGCAAGGGGGGCCTCCAAGAGACCCAGTACTTC.

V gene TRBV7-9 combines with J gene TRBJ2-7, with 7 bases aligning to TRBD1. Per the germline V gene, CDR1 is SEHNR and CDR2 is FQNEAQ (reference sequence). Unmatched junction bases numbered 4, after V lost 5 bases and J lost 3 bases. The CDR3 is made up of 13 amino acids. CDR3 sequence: CASSNRQGYEQYF. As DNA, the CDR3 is TGTGCCAGCAGCAACAGACAGGGCTACGAGCAGTACTTC.